This TCR beta chain was identified in a study of identical twins (dated by TCRdb to about 2016). Turning to the overall study: To test whether fetal clonotypes persist, the study used deep sequencing on TCR alpha and beta repertoires from monozygotic twins, unrelated adults of various ages, and cord blood. To rule out contamination, the twin experiments were replicated at different times with different library preparation protocols.

Summary of the overall study and its limitations: Abundant cord blood beta clonotypes carried fewer insertions; young adult naive repertoires showed a weaker similar trend, while memory repertoires showed none. Zero-insertion analyses could be partly confounded by invariant T cells such as MAIT and iNKT, although diverse VJ usage argued against such confounding for most clonotypes. In monozygotic twins, out-of-frame TCR alpha sharing was systematically underestimated by recombination models, although the models agreed with sharing between unrelated individuals. The excess sharing between twins in beta out-of-frame sequences was weaker because fewer shared sequences reduced the signal-to-noise ratio. Compared with coincidental sharing between unrelated individuals, out-of-frame TCR alpha sequences shared between twins had an excess of sequences with low generation probability. Because the same donors could not be followed over many years, conclusions were based on cross-sectional statistical analysis.

Only healthy Caucasian donors were included. Miltenyi CD45RO+ enrichment and human naive T-cell isolation kits were used to isolate memory (CD45RO+) and naive T cells from PBMC. Library construction relied on 5' RACE. The instrument was an Illumina HiSeq 2000. A universal primer binding site was introduced by template switching, and a unique molecular identifier was present in the final cDNA, enabling accurate counting of TCR cDNA molecules. First-strand cDNA for TCR alpha and beta chains was synthesized from specific primers in the conserved constant-segment region. Each cDNA library was double barcoded, with a SMART-Mk sample barcode plus Illumina barcodes, to control for contamination. TruSeq adapter sequences, together with Illumina sample barcodes, were added in two successive PCR steps. TCR alpha and beta cDNA libraries were sequenced on the Illumina HiSeq platform with custom primers. Under the source paper's analysis protocol: MiGEC processed the raw reads to extract unique molecular identifiers, while MiXCR was used to determine the CDR3 positions. Recombination models were inferred per individual with the repgenHMM and IGoR tools using an EM algorithm. The analysis of shared clonotypes was done with the tcR package in R, with sharing normalized by the product of cloneset sizes. To study raw recombination without the effects of thymic and clonal selection, out-of-frame nonproductive sequences were analyzed. Starting from the raw public reads, TCRdb applied fastp trimming at Q25, assembled clones with MiXCR and retained in-frame beta chains. Entries are consolidated by CDR3 protein sequence, retaining the most common genes and DNA. The V and J calls here are based on TCRdb, not the publication. The sample contains some 260,000 distinct CDR3 sequences, about an eighth of them found a single time. The top ten hold 7% to 9% of the sample.

A word on this clonotype: There is no known antigen for this receptor. The sample holds no much larger clone one base away, and base qualities are not on file.

From its cysteine to its phenylalanine, the CDR3 spans 12 amino acids. Only the CDR3 DNA is retained, 36 bases long and in frame from the first base. Based on the germline V gene (reference sequence), the CDR1 and CDR2 sequences are LGHDT and YNNKEL. V was cut back by 1 base and J by 8 bases, leaving a gap of 8 bases between them. This clonotype was obtained from a woman under 30 in good health. Sample: memory (CD45RO+) T cells sorted from blood. Explained via the paper, the cell subset or site label denotes: CD45RO+ enriched T cells. The chain employs TRBV3-1 and TRBJ1-2, with the D gene not clear enough to name. The CDR3 corresponds to CASSQVSRGYTF. The DNA is TGTGCCAGCAGCCAAGTCTCGAGAGGCTACACCTTC.